A single sample is the source of the 7 T cell receptor beta chains below, sequenced in a study of OX40 agonist ivuxolimab in advanced cancers. Clones were sequenced by immunoSEQ multiplex PCR, and TCRdb holds only the in-frame ones, with some missing. The top ten clones hold 4% of a sample with fewer than 80,000 clones, 80% to 90% of them seen once. The specimen was CD4+ or CD8+ T cells sorted from blood, collected in a trial of the OX40 agonist ivuxolimab. All receptors derive from an adult with an advanced solid tumor such as melanoma, head and neck, liver or kidney cancer.

The chain carries TRBV6-6 and TRBJ2-7, with 7 bases aligning to TRBD2. V was clipped by 2 bases and J by 9 bases; unmatched bases: 4. CDR1 and CDR2 from the germline V gene are MNHNY and SVGAGI (reference sequence). The CDR3 runs to 12 residues. The DNA for the CDR3 is TGTGCCAGCAGTTACCTTTCGGGAGGGCAGTACTTC. It translates to CASSYLSGGQYF.

The chain is built from TRBV6-5 and TRBJ1-1; D might be TRBD1 (5 bases). Trimming cost V 4 bases and J 1 base, with 10 bases left between them. The V gene's germline CDR1 is MNHEY and CDR2 SVGAGI. The CDR3 is 14 residues long. The CDR3 loop is CASSSQESNTEAFF. The CDR3 DNA reads TGTGCCAGCAGTTCACAGGAATCGAACACTGAAGCTTTCTTT.

The CDR3 loop is CASSLGGSSEKLFF. The CDR3 coding sequence is TGTGCCAGCAGCTTAGGCGGCTCAAGCGAAAAACTGTTTTTT. The chain has TRBV5-4 and TRBJ1-4; D unclear. CDR1 and CDR2 from the germline V gene are SGHNT and YYREEE (reference sequence). V was pared by 2 bases and J by 8 bases, with 13 bases between. This CDR3 is 14 amino acids long.

V and J are TRBV6-5 and TRBJ1-6; no definite D call. Germline CDR1 MNHEY, CDR2 SVGAGI. Deletions cut 6 bases from V and 0 bases from J, with 9 bases between. The CDR3 spans 15 residues. The CDR3 sequence: CASRAHSSYNSPLHF. The CDR3 nucleotides are TGTGCCAGCAGAGCACATAGCTCCTATAATTCACCCCTCCACTTT.

This clone turned up a few times. This chain joins TRBV6-5 and TRBJ1-2; D perhaps matches TRBD1 (5 bases). The CDR3 runs 13 residues. Trimming left V 2 bases short and J 3 bases short, with 7 bases between. In germline, CDR1 is MNHEY, CDR2 SVGAGI. The CDR3 nucleotides are TGTGCCAGCAGTTACGGGGGAGACTATGGCTACACCTTC. This encodes CASSYGGDYGYTF.

This chain's CDR3 is CASSLGVSGSYGTDTQYF. CDR3 coding DNA: TGTGCCAGCAGCTTAGGGGTTAGCGGGAGCTATGGCACAGATACGCAGTATTTT. The chain recombines TRBV7-9 with TRBJ2-3, with TRBD2 identical over 9 bases. The V segment lost 1 base and the J segment 1 base; nucleotides outside the gene matches: 9. Germline V gene lookup returns CDR1 SEHNR and CDR2 FQNEAQ (reference sequence). CDR3 length: 18 amino acids.

CDR3 region: CASSSVAGRVEQFF. CDR3 sequence (DNA): TGTGCCAGCAGCTCGGTAGCGGGAAGGGTTGAGCAGTTCTTC. The rearrangement links TRBV11-2 to TRBJ2-1; 8 nucleotides align to TRBD2. Germline values: CDR1 SGHAT, CDR2 FQNNGV. There are 14 residues in the CDR3. Losses at the gene ends were 4 bases for V and 9 bases for J; bases not matched to a gene: 8.